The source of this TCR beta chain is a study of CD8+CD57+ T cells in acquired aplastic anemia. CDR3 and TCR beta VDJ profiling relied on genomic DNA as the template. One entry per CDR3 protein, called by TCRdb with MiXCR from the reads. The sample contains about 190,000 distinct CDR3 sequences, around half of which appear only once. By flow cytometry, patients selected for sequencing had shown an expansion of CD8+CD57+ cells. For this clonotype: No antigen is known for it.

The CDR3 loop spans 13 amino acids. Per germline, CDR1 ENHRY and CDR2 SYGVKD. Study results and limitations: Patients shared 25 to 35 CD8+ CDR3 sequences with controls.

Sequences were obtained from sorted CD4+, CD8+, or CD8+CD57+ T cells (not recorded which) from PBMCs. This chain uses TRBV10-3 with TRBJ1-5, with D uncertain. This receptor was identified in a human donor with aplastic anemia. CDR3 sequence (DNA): TGTGCTCCCAAGACAACGAATGACCAGCCCCAGCATTTT. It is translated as CAPKTTNDQPQHF.